These 31 T cell receptor beta chains came from one sample sequenced in a study of OX40 agonist ivuxolimab in advanced cancers. Libraries were prepared by immunoSEQ multiplex PCR; TCRdb keeps only in-frame clonotypes and omits some of them. The profile shows nearly 20,000 clones, about 86% of them singletons. The source material was CD4+ or CD8+ T cells sorted from blood, sampled in a trial of the OX40 agonist ivuxolimab. These receptors came from an adult with an advanced solid tumor such as melanoma, head and neck, liver or kidney cancer.

The chain is built from TRBV19 and TRBJ2-5; tentatively, D is TRBD2 (6 bases). There are 12 residues in the CDR3. Per germline, CDR1 LNHDA and CDR2 SQIVND (reference sequence). V dropped 5 bases and J dropped 12 bases, with 16 bases sitting between them. CDR3 protein: CASSGSGTEKYF. As DNA, the CDR3 is TGTGCCAGTAGTGGGTCCGGGACTGAAAAGTACTTC.

The chain uses TRBV29-1 and TRBJ2-4, with TRBD1 matching 10 bases. The CDR3 sequence is 17 residues long. The germline CDR1 and CDR2 sequences are SQVTM and ANQGSEA. With 4 bases clipped from V and 0 bases from J, the junction kept 9 bases outside the gene matches. CDR3 DNA sequence: TGCAGCGTTGTAAAGCCGGGACAGGGGTTAGCCAAAAACATTCAGTACTTC. Translation gives CSVVKPGQGLAKNIQYF.

V gene TRBV5-1 combines with J gene TRBJ1-5; 7 nucleotides line up with TRBD1. CDR3 length: 13 residues. Per the germline V gene, CDR1 is SGHRS and CDR2 is YFSETQ. V lost 4 bases, J lost 5 bases, and 3 bases stayed unmatched. CDR3: CASSKGTDQPQHF. As DNA, the CDR3 is TGCGCCAGCAGCAAAGGGACAGATCAGCCCCAGCATTTT.

The V gene is TRBV6-5, the J gene TRBJ2-2, with TRBD1 matching 8 bases. V lost 2 bases to trimming and J lost 1 base; unmatched junction nucleotides: 3. This CDR3 comprises 16 residues. From germline, CDR1 is MNHEY and CDR2 SVGAGI. Here the CDR3 DNA reads TGTGCCAGCAGTTACGATGACAGGGGGAACACCGGGGAGCTGTTTTTT. This encodes CASSYDDRGNTGELFF.

The CDR3 region has the DNA TGTGCCAGCAGCTACGGGAGCTATGGCTACACCTTC. Amino acids: CASSYGSYGYTF. This sequence joins TRBV5-4 and TRBJ1-2; D gene unclear. The germline V gene has CDR1 SGHNT and CDR2 YYREEE (reference sequence). V lost 3 bases and J lost 4, with 7 bases in between. The CDR3 runs to 12 residues.

This clone has only one observation. The V call is TRBV4-1, the J call TRBJ2-7; D unclear. V was shortened by 2 bases and J by 8 bases, with 19 bases between the two germline ends. The CDR3 covers 15 residues. Germline V gene sequence: CDR1 MGHRA, CDR2 YSYEKL. In DNA, the CDR3 is TGCGCCAGCAGCCAACCTCTGCACCTTCATCCTCAGCAGTACTTC. It codes for CASSQPLHLHPQQYF.

The CDR3 DNA reads TGTGCCAGCAGCGAGGGGACTAGCGGGAGCTCCTACAATGAGCAGTTCTTC. This translates into CASSEGTSGSSYNEQFF. The rearrangement uses TRBV9 and TRBJ2-1; 14 bases are a match to TRBD2. This CDR3 region has 17 residues. With 3 bases clipped from V and 0 bases from J, the junction kept 2 bases outside the gene matches. CDR1 is SGDLS and CDR2 is YYNGEE in the germline V gene.

The gene calls are TRBV7-3 and TRBJ2-3, with D perhaps matching TRBD1 or TRBD2 (5 bases each). The V gene lost 0 bases and the J gene lost 2 bases, with 9 bases spanning the gap. Per germline, CDR1 SGHTA and CDR2 FQGTGA. The CDR3 length is 15 residues. The CDR3 region has the DNA TGTGCCAGCAGCTTAACAGGGACCTACACAGATACGCAGTATTTT. Its translation is CASSLTGTYTDTQYF.

V gene TRBV5-1 combines with J gene TRBJ2-1; 10 bases agree with TRBD1. Looked up from germline, CDR1 is SGHRS and CDR2 is YFSETQ. V was clipped by 0 bases and J by 4 bases; unmatched bases: 4. This CDR3 is 16 amino acids long. CDR3 amino acids: CASSLAGGQGYNEQFF. The CDR3 DNA reads TGCGCCAGCAGCTTGGCCGGGGGACAGGGGTACAATGAGCAGTTCTTC.

This clone was seen once. The V call is TRBV9, the J call TRBJ1-2, with 7 bases aligning to TRBD1. The CDR3 spans 13 residues. J was trimmed by 3 bases and V by 3 bases; bases with no gene match: 2. Germline V gives CDR1 SGDLS, CDR2 YYNGEE. CDR3 amino acids: CASSGDSYYGYTF. Here the CDR3 DNA reads TGTGCCAGCAGCGGGGACAGCTACTATGGCTACACCTTC.

The rearrangement uses TRBV6-5 and TRBJ2-3; D is unresolved. The germline V and J ends were trimmed by 0 bases and 3 bases, with 7 bases remaining between them. Germline V gives CDR1 MNHEY, CDR2 SVGAGI. The CDR3 is made up of 14 amino acids. The CDR3 spells CASSYSRTTDTQYF. In nucleotides, the CDR3 is TGTGCCAGCAGTTACTCGCGTACTACAGATACGCAGTATTTT.

The chain couples TRBV7-8 to TRBJ2-7; 7 positions agree with TRBD1. Trimming cost V 5 bases and J 3 bases; bases outside gene matches: 10. The germline CDR1 and CDR2 sequences are SGHVS and FQNEAQ. CDR3 length: 15 residues. The CDR3 nucleotides are TGTGCCAGCAGCCCCCGGGACAGCCTAATCTACGAGCAGTACTTC. Translated: CASSPRDSLIYEQYF.

In its sample, this clone was seen once. J is TRBJ1-4 and V is TRBV5-1; D gene uncertain. The CDR3 is 13 amino acids. Germline V gene data show CDR1 as SGHRS and CDR2 as YFSETQ. The V and J ends lost 4 bases and 5 bases respectively, with 9 bases between them. The CDR3 nucleotides read TGCGCCAGCAGCCAGAACACGAATGAAAAACTGTTTTTT. As protein: CASSQNTNEKLFF.

V usage is TRBV11-3 and J usage is TRBJ2-7; weak D call: TRBD1 (5 bases). Germline CDR1 is SGHNT and CDR2 is YENEEA. This CDR3 is 15 amino acids long. With 0 bases removed from V and 5 bases from J, the gap between germline ends came to 14 bases. Written as DNA, the CDR3 is TGTGCCAGCAGCTTAGAGACAGCGTCGAGAAACGAGCAGTACTTC. Translation: CASSLETASRNEQYF. Complete variable domain (other parts from reference TRBV11-3 and TRBJ2-7): EAGVVQSPRYKIIEKKQPVAFWCNPISGHNTLYWYLQNLGQGPELLIRYENEEAVDDSQLPKDRFSAERLKGVDSTLKIQPAELGDSAVYLCASSLETASRNEQYFGPGTRLTVT.

The chain carries TRBV11-3 and TRBJ2-5; 8 nucleotides align to TRBD2. Germline lookup yields CDR1 SGHNT and CDR2 YENEEA. CDR3 length: 15 residues. V shed 3 bases and J 0 bases; nucleotides not matched to a gene: 3. The CDR3 here is CASSLTSADQETQYF. The CDR3 coding sequence is TGTGCCAGCAGCTTGACTAGCGCCGACCAAGAGACCCAGTACTTC.

The table lists this clone with a few counts. The chain links TRBV9 to TRBJ1-1, with unresolved D. The CDR3 loop spans 14 amino acids. The V gene lost 3 bases and the J gene lost 1 base, with 10 bases spanning the gap. Germline assignment: CDR1 SGDLS and CDR2 YYNGEE. DNA for the CDR3: TGTGCCAGCAGCGAGGGCCCAGAGAACACTGAAGCTTTCTTT. It is translated as CASSEGPENTEAFF. Full variable domain (outside the CDR3, taken from reference TRBV9 and TRBJ1-1): DSGVTQTPKHLITATGQRVTLRCSPRSGDLSVYWYQQSLDQGLQFLIQYYNGEERAKGNILERFSAQQFPDLHSELNLSSLELGDSALYFCASSEGPENTEAFFGQGTRLTVV.

This clone was detected only a few times. The chain couples TRBV27 to TRBJ2-6; maybe TRBD2 (6 bases). This CDR3 comprises 17 residues. Germline assignment: CDR1 MNHEY and CDR2 SMNVEV (reference sequence). V lost 5 bases and J 1 base, leaving 15 bases between the germline ends. In DNA form, the CDR3 reads TGTGCCAGCAGTGGGTCTAGCGTAATTTCTGGGGCCAACGTCCTGACTTTC. Translating it yields CASSGSSVISGANVLTF.

V and J are TRBV6-5 and TRBJ1-5, with 7 bases lining up with TRBD1. V dropped 9 bases and J dropped 6; count of bases not matched to a gene: 14. Germline CDR1 and CDR2: MNHEY and SVGAGI. This CDR3 contains 15 residues. This CDR3 is CARLTLTGQRQPQHF. The CDR3 nucleotides are TGTGCCAGGTTAACCCTGACAGGGCAACGTCAGCCCCAGCATTTT.

The chain employs TRBV15 and TRBJ1-2, with no clear D. Germline values: CDR1 LNHNV, CDR2 YYDKDF (reference sequence). This CDR3 has 14 amino acids. V lost 4 bases, J lost 1 base, and 10 bases lay in between. CDR3 residues: CATSIGRSNYGYTF. In DNA form, the CDR3 reads TGTGCCACCAGCATCGGACGGAGTAACTATGGCTACACCTTC. Variable domain in full (rest from reference TRBV15 and TRBJ1-2): DAMVIQNPRYQVTQFGKPVTLSCSQTLNHNVMYWYQQKSSQAPKLLFHYYDKDFNNEADTPDNFQSRRPNTSFCFLDIRSPGLGDTAMYLCATSIGRSNYGYTFGSGTRLTVV.

The chain combines TRBV28 with TRBJ1-4; possible D gene TRBD1, 5 bases. The CDR3 is made up of 15 amino acids. CDR1 is MDHEN and CDR2 is SYDVKM in the germline V gene. V lost 4 bases to trimming and J lost 0 bases, with 9 bases between them. CDR3 in DNA: TGTGCCAGCAGTTACGGGGGAACAACTAATGAAAAACTGTTTTTT. This codes for CASSYGGTTNEKLFF.

As for this clone: One end of the junction varies from germline; a read error may be responsible. The rearrangement links TRBV4-1 to TRBJ1-1; a possible D gene is TRBD1 (5 bases). The CDR3 contains 13 residues. Germline CDR1 reads MGHRA; CDR2 reads YSYEKL. The CDR3: CASGQQDGGEAFF. In DNA form, the CDR3 reads TGCGCCAGCGGCCAACAGGATGGGGGTGAAGCTTTCTTT.

This rearrangement joins TRBV19 to TRBJ2-2; D is perhaps TRBD2 (5 bases). CDR1 is LNHDA, CDR2 SQIVND, per germline (reference sequence). V lost 7 bases, J lost 3 bases, and 12 bases lay in between. The CDR3 is 14 residues long. CDR3 in DNA: TGTGCCAGTATAGACCACGGGGACACCGGGGAGCTGTTTTTT. It codes for CASIDHGDTGELFF.

The rearrangement links TRBV27 to TRBJ2-1; a weak D match, TRBD2 (6 bases). Trimming stripped 2 bases from V and 9 bases from J, with 8 bases between. CDR1 and CDR2 from the germline V gene are MNHEY and SMNVEV (reference sequence). This CDR3 spans 12 amino acids. CDR3 loop: CASSLLGGEQFF. DNA of the CDR3: TGTGCCAGCAGTTTACTCGGGGGTGAGCAGTTCTTC.

This chain joins TRBV19 and TRBJ2-1, with 16 positions matching TRBD2. After removal of 6 bases from V and 0 bases from J, the junction contained 2 bases not matched to a gene. This CDR3 has 17 amino acids. The germline V gene has CDR1 LNHDA and CDR2 SQIVND (reference sequence). CDR3 bases: TGTGCCAGTAGCGGGACTAGCGGGGGGGCCTCCTACAATGAGCAGTTCTTC. Protein: CASSGTSGGASYNEQFF.

The chain is built from TRBV11-2 and TRBJ1-1; D not resolved. V dropped 8 bases and J dropped 3 bases, with 10 bases sitting between them. Germline loops: CDR1 SGHAT, CDR2 FQNNGV. This CDR3 spans 12 amino acids. CDR3 loop: CASGYRDTEAFF. The CDR3 DNA reads as TGTGCCAGCGGCTACAGAGACACTGAAGCTTTCTTT.

The CDR3 DNA reads as TGTGCCAGCAGCGTAGGGTCGGGGACCCAGTACTTC. Amino acids: CASSVGSGTQYF. V is TRBV9 and J is TRBJ2-5; no clear D. The CDR3 contains 12 residues. Germline loops: CDR1 SGDLS, CDR2 YYNGEE. V lost 0 bases, J lost 7 bases, and 7 bases lay in between.

This clone was counted a single time. The genes are TRBV9 and TRBJ2-7; D gene unclear. Germline V gene lookup returns CDR1 SGDLS and CDR2 YYNGEE. The CDR3 sequence is 12 residues long. Trimming took off 4 bases at V and 3 bases at J, with 8 bases between the two ends. This chain's CDR3 is CASSSRFYEQYF. DNA of the CDR3: TGTGCCAGCAGCTCCCGATTCTACGAGCAGTACTTC.

The rearrangement links TRBV7-3 to TRBJ2-6; D unclear. Germline V CDR1 and CDR2: SGHTA, FQGTGA. This CDR3 comprises 14 residues. Trimming took 0 bases from V and 2 from J, leaving 2 bases between them. The CDR3 reads CASSLTAGANVLTF. In nucleotides, the CDR3 is TGTGCCAGCAGCTTAACAGCTGGGGCCAACGTCCTGACTTTC.

In this sample, this clone turned up a few times. The rearrangement uses TRBV11-3 and TRBJ2-1; 12 bases are shared with TRBD2. Germline CDR1 is SGHNT and CDR2 is YENEEA. The CDR3 length is 18 residues. With V trimmed by 4 bases and J by 6 bases, 13 bases remained unmatched. The CDR3 DNA reads as TGTGCCAGCAGCTCCCCTGGGACTAGCGGGTTCCCAATCAATGAGCAGTTCTTC. Translation gives CASSSPGTSGFPINEQFF.

This chain links TRBV4-1 with TRBJ2-3; 7 bases fit TRBD2. CDR3 length: 16 residues. The trim removed 1 base at V and 2 bases at J, leaving 6 bases unmatched. Germline V gene data show CDR1 as MGHRA and CDR2 as YSYEKL. The CDR3: CASSQGAGDPTDTQYF. The DNA for the CDR3 is TGCGCCAGCAGCCAAGGGGCGGGAGACCCCACAGATACGCAGTATTTT.

The chain couples TRBV4-2 to TRBJ2-1; D perhaps matches TRBD2 (5 bases). Deletions cut 0 bases from V and 6 bases from J, with 15 bases between. Per the germline V gene, CDR1 is LGHNA and CDR2 is YNFKEQ. CDR3 size: 16 residues. The CDR3 region is CASSQDQAGLSNEQFF. CDR3 nucleotide sequence: TGTGCCAGCAGCCAAGATCAGGCGGGTCTTAGCAATGAGCAGTTCTTC.